Below are 4 T cell receptor beta chains sequenced from a single sample in a study of regulatory T cells in long-lasting Graves disease. Indicated time point: newly diagnosed GD, antithyroid drugs for less than 3 months. The TCR library was made from RNA that had been extracted from PBMCs in TRIzol. CDR3 regions were amplified by Arm-PCR using iRepertoire HTBI primers to build TCR beta libraries. TCRdb re-analysed the multiplex PCR reads in MiXCR, keeping a single row per CDR3 protein. The table has roughly 500,000 distinct CDR3 sequences, around an eighth seen once. The sample was also reused in another study, on T cells in Graves' hyperthyroidism and ophthalmopathy.

Sequenced here: peripheral blood mononuclear cells (PBMCs), sampled at new diagnosis, from a patient treated with antithyroid drugs. Receptors originate from a man under 40 with Graves disease.

This clonotype has at least ten counts. The chain uses TRBV6-2 or TRBV6-3 and TRBJ2-1, with no clear D. Trimming took 2 bases from V and 6 from J, leaving 11 bases between them. Germline values: CDR1 MNHEY, CDR2 SVGEGT. CDR3 size: 14 residues. In DNA, the CDR3 is TGTGCCAGCAGTTACGGTGGTTCGGGCAATGAGCAGTTCTTC. Its protein product is CASSYGGSGNEQFF.

This clonotype was observed at least ten times. The rearrangement links TRBV27 to TRBJ2-4; TRBD1 matches at 7 bases. The CDR3 is 13 residues long. Germline CDR1 and CDR2: MNHEY and SMNVEV (reference sequence). The CDR3 bases are TGTGCGACAAAGGGGGCTAGCCGAAACATTCAGTACTTC. The encoded protein is CATKGASRNIQYF.

This clonotype is a singleton in its sample. This may be a read error: a much more frequent sequence differs by one nucleotide. The chain has TRBV6-1 and TRBJ2-3, with a tentative D call TRBD2 (5 bases). CDR1 MNHNS and CDR2 SASEGT come from the germline V gene. CDR3 length equals 14 residues. Trimming shortened V by 1 base and J by 10 bases, and 15 bases separated the two germline ends. CDR3 sequence reads: CASSEGYPGDAQYF. The CDR3 DNA follows: TGTGCCAGCAGTGAAGGCTATCCCGGGGATGCGCAGTATTTT.

V and J are TRBV6-1 and TRBJ2-1; D possibly corresponds to TRBD2 (5 bases). The length of the CDR3 is 14 residues. Per germline, CDR1 MNHNS and CDR2 SASEGT. V dropped 6 bases and J dropped 7 bases, with 16 bases sitting between them. The CDR3 DNA reads as TGTGCCAGCAGGCCTGGAGGCCCCGGTAATGAGCAGTTCTTC. Translation: CASRPGGPGNEQFF.